A few counts support the clone carrying this T cell receptor beta chain. These data originate in a study of response to subunit inactivated influenza vaccine. The CDR3 consists of 16 residues. Germline V gene data show CDR1 as LGHNA and CDR2 as YNFKEQ. Between the trimmed V and J ends, which lost 4 bases and 0 bases, there was a span of 13 bases. A single record per CDR3 protein comes from TCRdb applying MiXCR to the RT-PCR reads. This table has hundreds of thousands of distinct CDR3 sequences, over 20% appearing once. The sequence was obtained from a man aged 45-69 years who received an inactivated influenza vaccine. Material: PBMCs from blood, obtained less than 22 months after vaccination. The chain has TRBV4-2 and TRBJ2-4; tentatively, D is TRBD1 (5 bases). The CDR3 bases are TGTGCCAGCAGCCCTAGGACAACTCTAGCCAAAAACATTCAGTACTTC. This gives the protein CASSPRTTLAKNIQYF.